The source of this TCR beta chain is a study of T cell responses to AZD1222 COVID-19 vaccine. Findings and caveats of the study: At study baseline, merely roughly 6 AZD1222 recipients were seropositive. Repertoire collection took place solely once the T cell response had peaked. Most donors were white British and more were female, and clonal diversity was possibly underestimated.

V was pared by 3 bases and J by 0 bases, with 6 bases between. Germline V gene sequence: CDR1 LNHDA, CDR2 SQIVND (reference sequence). This CDR3 region has 13 residues. Only one count was recorded for this clone. Antigen: not known. Data came from immunoSEQ multiplex PCR; TCRdb stores just in-frame clones and leaves some out. The table includes more than 150,000 clones, less than 95% detected once. This TCR came from an adult in good health. V gene TRBV19 combines with J gene TRBJ2-7; D remains unclear. Sequences were derived from peripheral blood, sampled on day 0 of AZD1222 vaccination. The CDR3 DNA sequence: TGTGCCAGTAGTATGGGCTACTCCTACGAGCAGTACTTC. This encodes CASSMGYSYEQYF. Drawing the rest from reference TRBV19 and TRBJ2-7, the complete variable domain is DGGITQSPKYLFRKEGQNVTLSCEQNLNHDAMYWYRQDPGQGLRLIYYSQIVNDFQKGDIAEGYSVSREKKESFPLTVTSAQKNPTAFYLCASSMGYSYEQYFGPGTRLTVT.